Shown below are 15 T cell receptor beta chains from a single sample sequenced in a study of cytomegalovirus exposure and HLA in healthy donors. The method was immunoSEQ multiplex PCR; TCRdb's version includes in-frame clones alone and lacks a portion of them. The sample contains 200,000 or so clones, just over 85% of which appear only once. The sample consisted of PBMCs. These receptor sequences come from a woman under 30 in good health and CMV-seronegative.

The sample holds one count of this clone. The chain joins TRBV29-1 to TRBJ2-3; 11 bases fit TRBD2. The length of the CDR3 is 15 residues. Germline values: CDR1 SQVTM, CDR2 ANQGSEA. J lost 3 bases, V lost 8 bases, and 10 bases had no gene match. The CDR3 protein is CSFGIAGGHTDTQYF. The CDR3 DNA follows: TGCAGCTTTGGGATAGCGGGAGGGCATACAGATACGCAGTATTTT.

The chain recombines TRBV27 with TRBJ2-3; TRBD1 matches 9 bases. The CDR3 contains 14 residues. Germline trimming cut 5 bases from V and 6 bases from J; bases unmatched to any gene: 6. The germline V gene has CDR1 MNHEY and CDR2 SMNVEV (reference sequence). CDR3 in DNA: TGTGCCAGCAGTCCCGGGACAGGGCCGGATACGCAGTATTTT. Its translation: CASSPGTGPDTQYF.

The chain combines TRBV2 with TRBJ2-2; D gene unclear. The CDR3 contains 15 residues. Germline loops: CDR1 SNHLY, CDR2 FYNNEI. V lost 3 bases, J lost 7 bases, and 15 bases lay in between. Here the CDR3 DNA reads TGTGCCAGCAGTGAGTGGGTTCCATCAGGCGGGGAGCTGTTTTTT. This translates into CASSEWVPSGGELFF.

The rearrangement uses TRBV27 and TRBJ1-1; a weak D match, TRBD1 (6 bases). The CDR3 is made up of 13 amino acids. V was cut by 3 bases and J by 8 bases, with 13 bases left in between. CDR1 is MNHEY and CDR2 is SMNVEV in the germline V gene (reference sequence). The CDR3 here is CASSFLAGVEAFF. In DNA form, the CDR3 reads TGTGCCAGCAGTTTTCTTGCAGGGGTCGAAGCTTTCTTT.

The V and J genes are TRBV9 and TRBJ2-2, with D possibly being TRBD2 (6 bases). This CDR3 region has 16 residues. Trimming removed 4 bases from V and 5 bases from J, with 18 bases in between. CDR1 and CDR2 from the germline V gene are SGDLS and YYNGEE. The CDR3 nucleotides are TGTGCCAGCAGCTCAAGACCACAGGCGGGGACCGGGGAGCTGTTTTTT. This sequence encodes CASSSRPQAGTGELFF.

The CDR3 bases are TGTGCCAGCAGTTTCAGCGGGAGGCAGTTCTTC. It specifies CASSFSGRQFF. The chain couples TRBV27 to TRBJ2-1, with 8 bases identical to TRBD2. The V gene end was trimmed by 3 bases and the J gene end by 12 bases; junction bases not matched to a gene: 1. The CDR3 is 11 residues long. The germline gives CDR1 MNHEY, CDR2 SMNVEV (reference sequence).

The chain employs TRBV7-9 and TRBJ2-7; TRBD2 aligns across 8 bases. CDR3 length: 15 residues. The trim removed 6 bases at V and 0 bases at J, leaving 7 bases unmatched. Germline V CDR1 and CDR2: SEHNR, FQNEAQ (reference sequence). Written as DNA, the CDR3 is TGTGCCAGCAGTGACAGCGGGGGCCTCTCCTACGAGCAGTACTTC. This codes for CASSDSGGLSYEQYF.

The chain couples TRBV12-5 to TRBJ2-1; perhaps TRBD1 as D (6 bases). Looked up from germline, CDR1 is LGHNT and CDR2 is FRNRAP. Deletions cut 2 bases from V and 3 bases from J, with 8 bases between. This CDR3 comprises 14 residues. CDR3 loop: CASGLSGVYNEQFF. CDR3 in DNA: TGTGCTAGTGGTTTGTCAGGGGTCTACAATGAGCAGTTCTTC. Looking up the rest from reference TRBV12-5 and TRBJ2-1 gives the full variable domain: DARVTQTPRHKVTEMGQEVTMRCQPILGHNTVFWYRQTMMQGLELLAYFRNRAPLDDSGMPKDRFSAEMPDATLATLKIQPSEPRDSAVYFCASGLSGVYNEQFFGPGTRLTVL.

The V and J genes are TRBV2 and TRBJ2-2, with 8 bases lining up with TRBD2. Germline CDR1 and CDR2: SNHLY and FYNNEI. CDR3 length: 16 residues. The J segment lost 0 bases and the V segment lost 3 bases, leaving 3 bases of the junction unmatched. The CDR3 sequence is CASSDTGGSNTGELFF. The DNA for the CDR3 is TGTGCCAGCAGTGATACGGGAGGGTCGAACACCGGGGAGCTGTTTTTT.

J is TRBJ2-7 and V is TRBV27; D is perhaps TRBD2 (5 bases). The germline V gene encodes CDR1 MNHEY and CDR2 SMNVEV (reference sequence). With 2 bases removed from V and 2 bases from J, the gap between germline ends came to 10 bases. This CDR3 has 14 residues. The CDR3 sequence: CASSLEGTTYEQYF. The CDR3 coding sequence is TGTGCCAGCAGTTTAGAGGGAACGACCTACGAGCAGTACTTC.

V is TRBV2 and J is TRBJ2-2, with unresolved D. CDR3 size: 16 residues. Looked up from germline, CDR1 is SNHLY and CDR2 is FYNNEI. V lost 5 bases and J 0 bases, leaving 13 bases between the germline ends. The CDR3 is CASSFEAPANTGELFF. For the CDR3, the DNA is TGTGCCAGCAGTTTTGAGGCACCCGCGAACACCGGGGAGCTGTTTTTT.

The chain has TRBV5-1 and TRBJ2-7; D is perhaps TRBD2 (5 bases). The V gene lost 6 bases and the J gene lost 0 bases, with 13 bases spanning the gap. CDR1 and CDR2 (germline): SGHRS, YFSETQ. CDR3 length: 14 residues. This CDR3 reads CASTGNSGSYEQYF. In DNA form, the CDR3 reads TGCGCCAGCACGGGAAATTCAGGCTCCTACGAGCAGTACTTC. The complete variable domain, with remaining parts taken from reference TRBV5-1 and TRBJ2-7, reads KAGVTQTPRYLIKTRGQQVTLSCSPISGHRSVSWYQQTPGQGLQFLFEYFSETQRNKGNFPGRFSGRQFSNSRSEMNVSTLELGDSALYLCASTGNSGSYEQYFGPGTRLTVT.

The rearrangement joins TRBV7-6 to TRBJ1-2; 10 nucleotides agree with TRBD1. CDR1 and CDR2 (germline): SGHVS, FNYEAQ. The CDR3 length is 15 residues. V shed 3 bases, J shed 4 bases, and the junction held 5 bases outside the gene matches. CDR3 loop: CASSLTGGGLYGYTF. CDR3 nucleotides: TGTGCCAGCAGCTTGACAGGGGGCGGTCTCTATGGCTACACCTTC.

J is TRBJ1-5 and V is TRBV28; TRBD1 matches at 10 bases. CDR1 is MDHEN and CDR2 is SYDVKM in the germline V gene. The V segment lost 11 bases and the J segment 4 bases; nucleotides outside the gene matches: 2. CDR3 size: 12 residues. Written as DNA, the CDR3 is TGTGCCGGACAGGGGGTAAATCAGCCCCAGCATTTT. Translation: CAGQGVNQPQHF.

The rearrangement joins TRBV2 to TRBJ1-2, with 7 bases aligning to TRBD1. The CDR3 is 15 residues long. V gave up 8 bases and J gave up 8 bases; unmatched junction bases: 17. Germline V gene lookup returns CDR1 SNHLY and CDR2 FYNNEI. CDR3 coding DNA: TGTGCCAGCGGAGCTTGGGGACAGATAGCCCGGGGCTACACCTTC. Residues: CASGAWGQIARGYTF.